This T cell receptor beta chain was sequenced for a study of T cell changes during pregnancy in multiple sclerosis. Method: immunoSEQ multiplex PCR; TCRdb's copy keeps in-frame clones and lacks some. The sample includes approximately 90,000 clones, 90% to 95% of them seen just once. Germline CDR1 reads SGHNT; CDR2 reads YENEEA. Trimming left V 5 bases short and J 5 bases short, with 18 bases between. This CDR3 has 15 residues. The rearrangement joins TRBV11-3 to TRBJ2-5, with a possible D match to TRBD1 (6 bases). The receptor's source is a female donor with multiple sclerosis, enrolled in a pregnancy study. The sequencing used peripheral blood, collected in the third trimester of pregnancy. This CDR3 is CASSPSPTGSETQYF. Written as DNA, the CDR3 is TGTGCCAGCAGCCCCTCCCCCACAGGGAGCGAGACCCAGTACTTC.